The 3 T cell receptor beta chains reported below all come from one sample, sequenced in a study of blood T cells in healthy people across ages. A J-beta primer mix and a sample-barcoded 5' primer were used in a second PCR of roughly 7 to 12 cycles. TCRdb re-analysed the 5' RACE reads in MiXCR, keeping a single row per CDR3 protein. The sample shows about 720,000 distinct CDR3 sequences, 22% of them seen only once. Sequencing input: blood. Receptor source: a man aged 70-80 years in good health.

The CDR3 nucleotides are TGTGCCAGTAGTCGGAACCAGGGAGGAGGGGAGACCCAGTACTTC. This encodes CASSRNQGGGETQYF. The rearrangement joins TRBV19 to TRBJ2-5, with D perhaps TRBD2 (6 bases). This CDR3 comprises 15 residues. Germline values: CDR1 LNHDA, CDR2 SQIVND (reference sequence). The V end was cut by 5 bases, the J end by 5 bases, with 18 bases between.

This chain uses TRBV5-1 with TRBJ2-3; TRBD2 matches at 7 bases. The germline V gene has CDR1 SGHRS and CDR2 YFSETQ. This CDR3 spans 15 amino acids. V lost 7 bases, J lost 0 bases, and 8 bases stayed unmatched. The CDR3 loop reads CASVLSGGSTDTQYF. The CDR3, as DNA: TGCGCCAGCGTGCTGTCGGGGGGTAGCACAGATACGCAGTATTTT.

This chain's CDR3 is CASSQERGESYGYTF. CDR3 DNA sequence: TGCGCCAGCAGCCAAGAACGGGGAGAGTCATATGGCTACACCTTC. The chain recombines TRBV4-1 with TRBJ1-2; no definite D call. The CDR3 length is 15 residues. Trimming removed 0 bases at V and 5 bases at J, with 13 bases between. The germline V gene has CDR1 MGHRA and CDR2 YSYEKL.